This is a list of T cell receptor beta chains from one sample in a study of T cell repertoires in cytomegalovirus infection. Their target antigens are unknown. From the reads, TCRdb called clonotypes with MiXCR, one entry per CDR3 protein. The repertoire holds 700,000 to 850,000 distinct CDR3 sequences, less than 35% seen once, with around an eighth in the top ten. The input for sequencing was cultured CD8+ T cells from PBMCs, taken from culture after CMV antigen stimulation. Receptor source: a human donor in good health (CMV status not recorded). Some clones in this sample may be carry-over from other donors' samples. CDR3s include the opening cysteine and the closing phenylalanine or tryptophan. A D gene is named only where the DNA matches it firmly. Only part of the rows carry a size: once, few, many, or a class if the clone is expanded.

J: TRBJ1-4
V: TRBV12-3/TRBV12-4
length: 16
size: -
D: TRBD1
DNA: TGTGCCAGCAGTTTAGCCGACAGGGGGCTGGAGGAAAAACTGTTTTTT
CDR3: CASSLADRGLEEKLFF

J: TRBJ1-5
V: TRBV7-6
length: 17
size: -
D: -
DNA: TGTGCCAGCAGCTTAGGGGGGGACTGGAATAGCAATCAGCCCCAGCATTTT
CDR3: CASSLGGDWNSNQPQHF

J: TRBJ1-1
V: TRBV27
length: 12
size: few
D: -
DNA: TGTGCCAGCAGCTGGGGCGGGAAGGAAGCTTTCTTT
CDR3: CASSWGGKEAFF

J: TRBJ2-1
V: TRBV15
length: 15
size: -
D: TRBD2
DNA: TGTGCCACCAGCAGAACTAGCGCTACCTACAATGAGCAGTTCTTC
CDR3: CATSRTSATYNEQFF

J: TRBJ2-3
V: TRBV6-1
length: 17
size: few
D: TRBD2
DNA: TGTGCCAGCAACCAATTGGGGCTAGCGGGGTACACAGATACGCAGTATTTT
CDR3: CASNQLGLAGYTDTQYF

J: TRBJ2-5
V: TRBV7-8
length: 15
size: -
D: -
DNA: TGTGCCAGCAGCTGGATTGGGACACTCCAAGAGACCCAGTACTTC
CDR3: CASSWIGTLQETQYF

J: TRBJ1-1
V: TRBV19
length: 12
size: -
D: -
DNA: TGTGCCAGTAGTATGCGAGGCACTGAAGCTTTCTTT
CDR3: CASSMRGTEAFF

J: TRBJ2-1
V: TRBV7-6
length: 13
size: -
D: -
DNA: TGTGCCAGCAGCTTAGAACAGGGTGATGAGCAGTTCTTC
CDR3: CASSLEQGDEQFF

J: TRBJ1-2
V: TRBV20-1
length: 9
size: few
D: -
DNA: TGCAGTGCCGCGGATGGCTACACCTTC
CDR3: CSAADGYTF

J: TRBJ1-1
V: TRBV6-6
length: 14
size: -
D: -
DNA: TGTGCCAGCAGTCCCCCAGGTTTAGAGACTGAAGCTTTCTTT
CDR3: CASSPPGLETEAFF

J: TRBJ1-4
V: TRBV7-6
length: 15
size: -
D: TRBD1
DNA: TGTGCCAGCAGCCCCCGGGACAGGCGAGATGAAAAACTGTTTTTT
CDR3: CASSPRDRRDEKLFF

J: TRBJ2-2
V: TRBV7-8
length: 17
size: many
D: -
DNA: TGTGCCAGCAGCTTAGGGAACCCGAGGCCGAACACCGGGGAGCTGTTTTTT
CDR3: CASSLGNPRPNTGELFF

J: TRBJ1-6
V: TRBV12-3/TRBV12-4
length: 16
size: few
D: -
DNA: TGTGCCAGCAGTTTAAATGCGGTGGCAGCCAATTCACCCCTCCACTTT
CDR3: CASSLNAVAANSPLHF

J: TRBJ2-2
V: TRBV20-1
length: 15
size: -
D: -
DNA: TGCAGTGCTAGAGATCGGCGGGTCGACACCGGGGAGCTGTTTTTT
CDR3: CSARDRRVDTGELFF

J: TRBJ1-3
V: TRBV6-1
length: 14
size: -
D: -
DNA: TGTGCCAGCAGTAACCCCCGCTCTGGAAACACCATATATTTT
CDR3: CASSNPRSGNTIYF

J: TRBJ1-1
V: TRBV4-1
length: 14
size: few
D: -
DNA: TGCGCCAGCAGCCAAGGCACTCAGGGTTGGGAAGCTTTCTTT
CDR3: CASSQGTQGWEAFF

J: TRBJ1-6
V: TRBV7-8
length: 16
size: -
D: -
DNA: TGTGCCAGCAGCTTAGATGGGACGGACTATAATTCACCCCTCCACTTT
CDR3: CASSLDGTDYNSPLHF

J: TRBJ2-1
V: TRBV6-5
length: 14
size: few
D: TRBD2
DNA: TGTGCCAGCAGTTGGGGCGGGGGGGCAAATGAGCAGTTCTTC
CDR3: CASSWGGGANEQFF

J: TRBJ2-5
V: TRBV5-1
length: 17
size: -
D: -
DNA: TGCGCCAGCAGCTCTACGGGGGGAACAGGGGGACAAGAGACCCAGTACTTC
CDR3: CASSSTGGTGGQETQYF

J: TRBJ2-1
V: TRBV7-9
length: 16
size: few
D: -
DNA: TGTGCCAGCAGCGTAAGGGTCGGCAGTGGGTACAATGAGCAGTTCTTC
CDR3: CASSVRVGSGYNEQFF

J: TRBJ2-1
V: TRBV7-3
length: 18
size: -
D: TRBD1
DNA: TGTGCCAGCAGCTACAGGGGGAACTCCTTTCACCCCTACAATGAGCAGTTCTTC
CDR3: CASSYRGNSFHPYNEQFF

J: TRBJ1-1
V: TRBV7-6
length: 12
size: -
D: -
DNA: TGTGCCAGCACCTCCACCGGCACTGAAGCTTTCTTT
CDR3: CASTSTGTEAFF

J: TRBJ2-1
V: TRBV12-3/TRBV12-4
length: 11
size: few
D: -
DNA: TGTGCCATTCATACCCCTGGTGAGCAGTTCTTC
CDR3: CAIHTPGEQFF

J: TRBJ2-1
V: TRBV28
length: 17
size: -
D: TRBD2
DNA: TGTGCCAGCAGTTTATTCCTCAGCGGGGGGGCCTACAATGAGCAGTTCTTC
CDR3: CASSLFLSGGAYNEQFF

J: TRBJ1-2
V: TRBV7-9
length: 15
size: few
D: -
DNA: TGTGCCAGCAGCTTAAGTGAGGGGCGCGGCTATGGCTACACCTTC
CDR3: CASSLSEGRGYGYTF

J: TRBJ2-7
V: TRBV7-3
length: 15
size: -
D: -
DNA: TGTGCCAGCAGCTTAGGAGGTGGGGCCGACTACGAGCAGCACTTC
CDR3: CASSLGGGADYEQHF

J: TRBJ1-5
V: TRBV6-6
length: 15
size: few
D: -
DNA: TGTGCCAGCAGCCTCGGTGAACCTAGCAATCAGCCCCAGCATTTT
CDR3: CASSLGEPSNQPQHF

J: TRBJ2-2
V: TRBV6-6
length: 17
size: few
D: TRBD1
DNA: TGTGCCAGCAGTTACGCTACAGGGGGCGCGGACACCGGGGAGCTGTTTTTT
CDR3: CASSYATGGADTGELFF

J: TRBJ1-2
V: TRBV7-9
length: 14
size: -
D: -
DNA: TGTGCCAGCAGCTTATCCGGTGACGTTTATGGCTACACCTTC
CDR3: CASSLSGDVYGYTF

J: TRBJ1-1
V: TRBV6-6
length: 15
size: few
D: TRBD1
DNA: TGTGCCAGCAGAACCAACCGACAGGGGTGGGATGAAGCTTTCTTT
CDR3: CASRTNRQGWDEAFF